This TCR beta chain was captured in a study of blood T cell repertoires in COVID-19. Looking at the study overall: Both acute and convalescent COVID-19 samples were obtained from the United States, Italy and Spain. Sample material is recorded as cDNA or gDNA derived from T cells, B-cell-depleted T cells, or PBMCs.

The V gene end was trimmed by 3 bases and the J gene end by 2 bases; junction bases not matched to a gene: 6. Germline V gene lookup returns CDR1 SGHNT and CDR2 YYREEE (reference sequence). This CDR3 has 17 amino acids. The assay was immunoSEQ multiplex PCR, and TCRdb's table has in-frame clones only and misses some. The sample contains 250,000 to 350,000 clones, about 89% of which appear only once. Clinical histories supplied by participants themselves formed the basis of cohort assignment. All recovered Cohort 3 donors got two negative PCRs, got clearance, or saw symptom resolution. The chain carries TRBV5-4 and TRBJ2-2; TRBD2 agrees at 11 bases. Source material: PBMCs or T cells enriched from blood (not recorded which). The receptor comes from a woman in her twenties or thirties who had recovered from COVID-19. The CDR3: CASSSGTSGENTGELFF. CDR3 DNA sequence: TGTGCCAGCAGCTCCGGGACTAGCGGCGAAAACACCGGGGAGCTGTTTTTT.